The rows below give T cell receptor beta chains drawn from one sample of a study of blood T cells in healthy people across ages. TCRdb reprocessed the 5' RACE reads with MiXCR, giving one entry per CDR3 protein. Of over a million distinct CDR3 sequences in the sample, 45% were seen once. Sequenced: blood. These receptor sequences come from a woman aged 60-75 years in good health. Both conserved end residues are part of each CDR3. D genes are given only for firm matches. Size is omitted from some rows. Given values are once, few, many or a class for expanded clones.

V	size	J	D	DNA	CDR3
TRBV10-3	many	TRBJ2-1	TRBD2	TGTGCCATCAGCCTGACTAGCGGGAGTGGCAATGAGCAGTTCTTC	CAISLTSGSGNEQFF
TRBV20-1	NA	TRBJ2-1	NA	TGCAGTGCAACCCGGAGGGTAGGAGACAATGAGCAGTTCTTC	CSATRRVGDNEQFF
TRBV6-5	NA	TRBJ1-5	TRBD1	TGTGCCAGCAGACGGACCGGGACAGGGAAGGGGCAGCCCCAGCATTTT	CASRRTGTGKGQPQHF
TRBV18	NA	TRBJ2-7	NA	TGTGCCAGCTCACCGCCCGAGACGGTCAACTACGAGCAGTACTTC	CASSPPETVNYEQYF
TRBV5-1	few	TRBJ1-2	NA	TGCGCCAGCAGCTTGTTCGGGACGGCGTATGGCTACACCTTC	CASSLFGTAYGYTF
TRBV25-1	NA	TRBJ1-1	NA	TGTGCCAGCACCGACGGCCCACAGAACACTGAAGCTTTCTTT	CASTDGPQNTEAFF
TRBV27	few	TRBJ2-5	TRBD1	TGTGCCAGCAGTTTTATTATCGGGCAGGGGGTAGGGACCCAGTACTTC	CASSFIIGQGVGTQYF
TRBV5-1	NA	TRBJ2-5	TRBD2	TGCGCCAGCAACTTAGCGGGGGTTCAGCAAGAGACCCAGTACTTC	CASNLAGVQQETQYF
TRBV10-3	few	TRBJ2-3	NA	TGTGCCATCAGTAACACCGGGACCAGGGGGGGAGATACGCAGTATTTT	CAISNTGTRGGDTQYF
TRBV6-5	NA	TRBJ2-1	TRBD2	TGTGCCAGCACCTTAGCGGGCGGTTACAATGAGCAGTTCTTC	CASTLAGGYNEQFF
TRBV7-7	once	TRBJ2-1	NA	TGTGCCAGCAGCCCTCGACCGGGGCGGGTGGCTGAGCAGTTCTTC	CASSPRPGRVAEQFF
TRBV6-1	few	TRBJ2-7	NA	TGTGCCGGGAGGGGGACTGGAACCTACGAGCAGTACTTC	CAGRGTGTYEQYF
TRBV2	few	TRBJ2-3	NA	TGTGCCAGCGTTTGGGCTAGCACAGATACGCAGTATTTT	CASVWASTDTQYF
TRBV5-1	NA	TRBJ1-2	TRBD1	TGCGCCAGCAGTGCCTCCTCGGGGACAGGGGAGAATCGCTATGGCTACACCTTC	CASSASSGTGENRYGYTF
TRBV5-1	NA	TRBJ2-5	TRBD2	TGCGCCAGTGGCCGCAGCGGGGCAACGCAAGAGACCCAGTACTTC	CASGRSGATQETQYF
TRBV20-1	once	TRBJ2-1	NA	TGCAGTGCCGCAGTTGGGGCTTACTCCCATGAGCAGTTCTTC	CSAAVGAYSHEQFF
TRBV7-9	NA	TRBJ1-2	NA	TGTGCCAGCAGCGTTCCGACAGGTTCCTATGGCTACACCTTC	CASSVPTGSYGYTF
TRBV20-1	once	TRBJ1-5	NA	TGCAGTGCTAGAGCCCAGCAGAGTAATCAGCCCCAGCATTTT	CSARAQQSNQPQHF
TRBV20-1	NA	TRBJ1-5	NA	TGCAGTGCTAGCCCCAGGGAGCCCAATCAGCCCCAGCATTTT	CSASPREPNQPQHF
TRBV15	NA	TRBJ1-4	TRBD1	TGTGCCACCAGCAGAGATCTGGGCAGGGGGGGTGAAAAACTGTTTTTT	CATSRDLGRGGEKLFF
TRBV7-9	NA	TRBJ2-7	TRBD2	TGTGCCAGCAGCCCCGGGACTAGCGGGTACGGCTACGAGCAGTACTTC	CASSPGTSGYGYEQYF
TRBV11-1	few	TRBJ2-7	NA	TGTGCCAGCAGCTTAAATGGCCAAGTAAGCTCCTACGAGCAGTACTTC	CASSLNGQVSSYEQYF
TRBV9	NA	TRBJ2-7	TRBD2	TGTGCCAGCAGCGTTAGCGGGACTTCGTTCTACGAGCAGTACTTC	CASSVSGTSFYEQYF
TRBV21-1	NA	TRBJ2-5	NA	TGTGCCAGCAGCAAAGTCGACCGGGACAGGGAGCGAGAGACCCAGTACTTC	CASSKVDRDRERETQYF
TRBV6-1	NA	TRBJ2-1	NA	TGTGCCAGCAGTGATACACCGAGGGGTGAGCAGTTCTTC	CASSDTPRGEQFF
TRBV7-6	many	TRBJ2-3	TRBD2	TGTGCCAGCAGCTTACTAGCGGGCAGCACAGATACGCAGTATTTT	CASSLLAGSTDTQYF
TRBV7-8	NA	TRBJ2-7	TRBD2	TGTGCCAGCAGCTTAGGGAGACTAGCGGGAGGGCCAAAGAACTACGAGCAGTACTTC	CASSLGRLAGGPKNYEQYF
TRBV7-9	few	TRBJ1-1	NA	TGTGCCAGCAGCTTCCACATGAACACTGAAGCTTTCTTT	CASSFHMNTEAFF
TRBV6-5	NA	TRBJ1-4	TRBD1	TGTGCCAGCACCCCCGTACAGGGGGCGGGCGAAAAACTGTTTTTT	CASTPVQGAGEKLFF
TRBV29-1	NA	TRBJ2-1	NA	TGCAGCGTCCTGGGGCCCCAGAGGGGGTCTCTCAATGAGCAGTTCTTC	CSVLGPQRGSLNEQFF
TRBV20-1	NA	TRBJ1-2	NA	TGCAGTGCAGTCCTCTGGAGCGATGGCTACACCTTC	CSAVLWSDGYTF
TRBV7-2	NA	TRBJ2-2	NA	TGTGCCAGCAGCTTAAATCCAGCTTTAACGAACACCGGGGAGCTGTTTTTT	CASSLNPALTNTGELFF
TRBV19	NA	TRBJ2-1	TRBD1	TGTGCCAGTAGCTTCCAGGGGGCTGAGCAGTTCTTC	CASSFQGAEQFF
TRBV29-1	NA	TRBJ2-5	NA	TGCAGCGTACAACAGGTTTACCAAGAGACCCAGTACTTC	CSVQQVYQETQYF
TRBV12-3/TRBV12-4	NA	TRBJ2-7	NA	TGTGCCAGCAGTCGTTTTAGCGAGCAGTACTTC	CASSRFSEQYF
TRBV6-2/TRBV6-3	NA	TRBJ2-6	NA	TGTGCCAGCAGTTACGCAGGGAAGGGCTCTGGGGCCAACGTCCTGACTTTC	CASSYAGKGSGANVLTF
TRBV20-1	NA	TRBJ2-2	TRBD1	TGCAGTGCTAGAGTTAGGACAGGTGCGAACACCGGGGAGCTGTTTTTT	CSARVRTGANTGELFF
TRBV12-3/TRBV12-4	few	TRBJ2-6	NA	TGTGCCATCGCGCGAGGGGCCAACGTCCTGACTTTC	CAIARGANVLTF
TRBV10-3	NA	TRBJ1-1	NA	TGTGCCACCTGGGACCCGGGCAACACTGAAGCTTTCTTT	CATWDPGNTEAFF
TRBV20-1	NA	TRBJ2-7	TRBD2	TGCAGTGCTAGCCCCGGTAGCGGGGGAAACGAGCAGTACTTC	CSASPGSGGNEQYF
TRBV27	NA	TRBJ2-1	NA	TGTGCCAGCAGGTCGGTAATTGGTTTGAATGAGCAGTTCTTC	CASRSVIGLNEQFF